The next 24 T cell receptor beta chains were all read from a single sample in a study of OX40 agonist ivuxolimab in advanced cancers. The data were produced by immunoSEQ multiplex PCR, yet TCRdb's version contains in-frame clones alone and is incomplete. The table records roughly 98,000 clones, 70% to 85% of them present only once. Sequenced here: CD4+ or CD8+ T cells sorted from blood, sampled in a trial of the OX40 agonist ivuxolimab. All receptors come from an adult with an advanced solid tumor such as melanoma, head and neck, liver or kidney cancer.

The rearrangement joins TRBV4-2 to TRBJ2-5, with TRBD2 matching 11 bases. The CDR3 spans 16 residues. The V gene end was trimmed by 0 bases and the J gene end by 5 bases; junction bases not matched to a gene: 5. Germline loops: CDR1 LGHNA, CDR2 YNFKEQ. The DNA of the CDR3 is TGTGCCAGCAGCCAAGATAGCGGGAGGGCACGGGAGACCCAGTACTTC. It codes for CASSQDSGRARETQYF.

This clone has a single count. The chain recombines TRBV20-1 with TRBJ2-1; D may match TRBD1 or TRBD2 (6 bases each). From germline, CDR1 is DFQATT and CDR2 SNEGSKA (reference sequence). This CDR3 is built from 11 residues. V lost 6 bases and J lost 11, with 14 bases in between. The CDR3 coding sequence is TGCAGTGCCCCCGGGGGCAGCCAGCAGTTCTTC. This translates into CSAPGGSQQFF.

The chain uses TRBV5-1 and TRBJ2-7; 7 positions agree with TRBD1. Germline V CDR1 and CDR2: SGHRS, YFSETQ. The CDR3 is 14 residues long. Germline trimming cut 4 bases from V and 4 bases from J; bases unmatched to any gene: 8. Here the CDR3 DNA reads TGCGCCAGCAGCCCAGGGGGAAGTGAGTACGAGCAGTACTTC. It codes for CASSPGGSEYEQYF.

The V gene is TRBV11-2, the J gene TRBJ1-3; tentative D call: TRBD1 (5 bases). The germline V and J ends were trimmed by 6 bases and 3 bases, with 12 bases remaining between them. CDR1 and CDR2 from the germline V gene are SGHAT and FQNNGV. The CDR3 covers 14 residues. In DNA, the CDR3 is TGTGCCAGCAGAACCCAGGGACTTGGAAACACCATATATTTT. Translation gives CASRTQGLGNTIYF.

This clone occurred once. Here the CDR3 reads CAAGLGPQHF. In nucleotides, the CDR3 is TGTGCCGCCGGATTGGGGCCCCAGCATTTT. The rearrangement joins TRBV19 to TRBJ1-5; D ambiguous. CDR3 length: 10 residues. Germline V gives CDR1 LNHDA, CDR2 SQIVND (reference sequence). V lost 11 bases, J lost 9 bases, and 11 bases lay in between.

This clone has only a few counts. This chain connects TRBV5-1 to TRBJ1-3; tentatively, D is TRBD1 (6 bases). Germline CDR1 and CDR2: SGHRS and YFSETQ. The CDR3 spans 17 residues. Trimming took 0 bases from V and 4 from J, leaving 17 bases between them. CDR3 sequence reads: CASSLGPSGTRGNTIYF. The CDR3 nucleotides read TGCGCCAGCAGCTTGGGCCCCTCCGGGACACGCGGAAACACCATATATTTT.

The CDR3 here is CASSLAMGAGNTIYF. In DNA, the CDR3 is TGCGCCAGCAGCTTGGCCATGGGGGCTGGAAACACCATATATTTT. The chain employs TRBV5-1 and TRBJ1-3, with D tentatively TRBD1 (5 bases). V gave up 0 bases and J gave up 2 bases, with 9 bases separating them. The CDR3 loop spans 15 amino acids. The germline gives CDR1 SGHRS, CDR2 YFSETQ.

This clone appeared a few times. CDR3 sequence: CASIQVAGGLGKETQYF. In DNA, the CDR3 is TGTGCCAGCATCCAAGTAGCGGGGGGGCTAGGGAAAGAGACCCAGTACTTC. The chain recombines TRBV2 with TRBJ2-5, with TRBD2 matching over 11 bases. CDR1 is SNHLY and CDR2 is FYNNEI in the germline V gene. The CDR3 covers 17 residues. J gave up 3 bases and V 7 bases, and 13 bases lay outside the gene matches. Using reference TRBV2 and TRBJ2-5 for the parts outside the CDR3, the full variable domain is EPEVTQTPSHQVTQMGQEVILRCVPISNHLYFYWYRQILGQKVEFLVSFYNNEISEKSEIFDDQFSVERPDGSNFTLKIRSTKLEDSAMYFCASIQVAGGLGKETQYFGPGTRLLVL.

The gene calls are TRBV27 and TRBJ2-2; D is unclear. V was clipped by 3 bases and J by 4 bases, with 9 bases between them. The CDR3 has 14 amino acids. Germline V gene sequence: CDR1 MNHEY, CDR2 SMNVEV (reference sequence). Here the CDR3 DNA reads TGTGCCAGCAGTTTTTTGGGGATCACCGGGGAGCTGTTTTTT. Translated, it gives CASSFLGITGELFF.

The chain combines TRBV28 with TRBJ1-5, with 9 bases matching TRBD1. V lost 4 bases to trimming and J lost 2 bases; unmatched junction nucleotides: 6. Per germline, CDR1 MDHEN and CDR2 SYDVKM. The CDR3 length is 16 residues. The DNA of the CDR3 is TGTGCCAGCAGTTGGGGACAGGGTGGTGGCAATCAGCCCCAGCATTTT. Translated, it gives CASSWGQGGGNQPQHF.

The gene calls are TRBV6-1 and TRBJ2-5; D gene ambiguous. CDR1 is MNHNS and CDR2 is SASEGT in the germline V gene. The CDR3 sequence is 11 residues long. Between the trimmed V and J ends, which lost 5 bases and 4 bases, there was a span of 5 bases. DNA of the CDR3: TGTGCCAGCAGTCATCGAGAGACCCAGTACTTC. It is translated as CASSHRETQYF.

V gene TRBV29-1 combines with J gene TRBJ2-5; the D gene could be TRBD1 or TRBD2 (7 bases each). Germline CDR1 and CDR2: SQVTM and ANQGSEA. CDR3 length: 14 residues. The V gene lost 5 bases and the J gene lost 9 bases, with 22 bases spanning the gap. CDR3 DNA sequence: TGCAGCGTTCCAGGGGGGGGCAGGAGTAAAGCCCAGTACTTC. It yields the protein CSVPGGGRSKAQYF.

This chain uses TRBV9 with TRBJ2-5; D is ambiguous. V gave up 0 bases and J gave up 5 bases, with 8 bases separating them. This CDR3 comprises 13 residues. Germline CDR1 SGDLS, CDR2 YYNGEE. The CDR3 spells CASSVGVAETQYF. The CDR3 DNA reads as TGTGCCAGCAGCGTAGGGGTTGCGGAGACCCAGTACTTC.

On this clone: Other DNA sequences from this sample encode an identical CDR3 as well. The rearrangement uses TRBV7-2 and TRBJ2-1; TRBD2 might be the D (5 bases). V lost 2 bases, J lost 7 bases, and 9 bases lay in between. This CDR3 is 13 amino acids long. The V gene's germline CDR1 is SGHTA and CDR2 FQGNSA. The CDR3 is CASSLIRGNEQFF. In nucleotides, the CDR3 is TGTGCCAGCAGCTTAATACGAGGGAATGAGCAGTTCTTC.

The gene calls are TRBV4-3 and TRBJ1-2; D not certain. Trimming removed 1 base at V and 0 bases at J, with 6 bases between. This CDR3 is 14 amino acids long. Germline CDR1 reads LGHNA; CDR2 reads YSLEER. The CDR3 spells CASSQGGANYGYTF. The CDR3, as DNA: TGCGCCAGCAGCCAAGGGGGAGCTAACTATGGCTACACCTTC.

DNA for the CDR3: TGTGCCAGCAGCTCCGATGGGGGCCCGAATCAGCCCCAGCATTTT. This translates into CASSSDGGPNQPQHF. The chain employs TRBV7-9 and TRBJ1-5; the D gene is possibly TRBD1 (6 bases). The CDR3 loop spans 15 amino acids. Germline V gene lookup returns CDR1 SEHNR and CDR2 FQNEAQ (reference sequence). V shed 4 bases and J shed 4 bases, with 14 bases lying between them.

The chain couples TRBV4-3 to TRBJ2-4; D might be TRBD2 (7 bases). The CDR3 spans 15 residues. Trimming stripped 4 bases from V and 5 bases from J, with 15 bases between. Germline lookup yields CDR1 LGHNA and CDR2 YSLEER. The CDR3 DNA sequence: TGCGCCAGCAGCCCATTGGCGGGGGCCCAAAACATTCAGTACTTC. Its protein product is CASSPLAGAQNIQYF.

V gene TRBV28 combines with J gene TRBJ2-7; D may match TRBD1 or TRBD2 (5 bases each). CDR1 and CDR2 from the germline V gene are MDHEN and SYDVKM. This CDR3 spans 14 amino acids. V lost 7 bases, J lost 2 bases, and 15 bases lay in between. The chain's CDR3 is CASNPPQGAYEQYF. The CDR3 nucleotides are TGTGCCAGCAACCCCCCGCAGGGAGCCTACGAGCAGTACTTC.

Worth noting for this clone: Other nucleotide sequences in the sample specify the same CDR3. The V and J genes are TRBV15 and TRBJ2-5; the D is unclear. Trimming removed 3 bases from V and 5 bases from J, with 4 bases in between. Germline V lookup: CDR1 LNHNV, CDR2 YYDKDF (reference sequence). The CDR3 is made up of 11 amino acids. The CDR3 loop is CATSRGETQYF. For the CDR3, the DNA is TGTGCCACCAGCAGGGGGGAGACCCAGTACTTC.

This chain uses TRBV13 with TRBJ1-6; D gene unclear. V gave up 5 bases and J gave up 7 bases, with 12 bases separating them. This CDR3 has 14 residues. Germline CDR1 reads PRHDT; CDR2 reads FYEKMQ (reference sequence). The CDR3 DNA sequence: TGTGCCAGCAGCCTGCGGCGGTTAAATTCACCCCTCCACTTT. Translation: CASSLRRLNSPLHF.

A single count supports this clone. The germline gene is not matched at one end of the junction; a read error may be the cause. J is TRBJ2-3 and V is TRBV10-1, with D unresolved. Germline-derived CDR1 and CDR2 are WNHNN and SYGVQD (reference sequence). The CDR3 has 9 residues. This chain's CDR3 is CASRDTQYF. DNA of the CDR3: TGCGCCAGCAGAGATACGCAGTATTTT.

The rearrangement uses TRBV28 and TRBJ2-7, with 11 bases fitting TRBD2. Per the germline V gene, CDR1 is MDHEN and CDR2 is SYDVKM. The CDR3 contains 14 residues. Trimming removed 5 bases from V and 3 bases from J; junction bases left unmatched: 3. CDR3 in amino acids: CASSRLAGGYEQYF. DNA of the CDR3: TGTGCCAGCAGTCGCCTAGCGGGGGGCTACGAGCAGTACTTC.

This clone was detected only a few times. CDR3 amino acids: CASSPRTGSNYEQYF. CDR3 in DNA: TGCGCCAGCAGCCCCCGGACAGGGTCCAACTACGAGCAGTACTTC. This rearrangement joins TRBV5-1 to TRBJ2-7; TRBD1 aligns across 8 bases. CDR1 is SGHRS and CDR2 is YFSETQ in the germline V gene. This CDR3 has 15 residues. V was pared by 4 bases and J by 3 bases, with 9 bases of the junction left unmatched.

CDR3: CASRSGSSYNEQFF. The CDR3 nucleotides are TGTGCCAGCAGAAGCGGATCTTCCTACAATGAGCAGTTCTTC. The chain carries TRBV25-1 and TRBJ2-1, with D possibly matching TRBD2 (5 bases). CDR1 is MGHDK, CDR2 SYGVNS, per germline. V was cut by 6 bases and J by 1 base, with 10 bases left in between. CDR3 size: 14 residues.